This passage covers 24 T cell receptor beta chains from one sample sequenced in a study of T-cell reconstitution after alpha-beta-depleted transplantation in children. Unique molecular identifiers were incorporated during preparation of the TCRbeta library. TCRdb re-called the PCR reads with MiXCR, one entry per CDR3 protein. The sample includes about 300,000 distinct CDR3 sequences, almost 8% seen only once; the top ten take over 7.5%. Their cognate antigens are unknown. Broader study findings: Counts and diversity of T cells one year after transplant came mostly from newly produced T cells.

Here the sequenced sample was peripheral blood, taken 360 days after TCRalphabeta/CD19-depleted stem cell transplant. All receptors come from a female patient between 2 and 10 years old who had a stem cell transplant for Fanconi anemia, so the T cells may come from the graft donor.

This clonotype was observed at least ten times. The CDR3 nucleotides are TGTGCCAGCAGTTTGGGGGGGACTGGCTACACCTTC. This translates into CASSLGGTGYTF. This rearrangement joins TRBV12-3 or TRBV12-4 to TRBJ1-2, with a possible D match to TRBD1 (5 bases). The V end lost 3 bases, the J end lost 7 bases, and 9 bases lay between the germline ends. This CDR3 is 12 amino acids long.

This clonotype was seen many times. J is TRBJ2-5 and V is TRBV16; 10 bases align to TRBD2. Germline-derived CDR1 and CDR2 are KGHSY and FQNENV. After removal of 7 bases from V and 5 bases from J, the junction contained 16 bases not matched to a gene. The length of the CDR3 is 17 residues. The CDR3 protein is CASTELAGRFRGETQYF. The CDR3 DNA sequence: TGTGCCAGCACCGAACTAGCGGGAAGATTTCGTGGGGAGACCCAGTACTTC.

The sample holds many counts of this clonotype. V and J are TRBV5-6 and TRBJ2-1; 7 bases map to TRBD1. V lost 4 bases and J lost 7; bases outside the gene matches: 14. The CDR3 extends over 16 amino acids. Germline CDR1 is SGHDT and CDR2 is YYEEEE. CDR3 coding DNA: TGTGCCAGCAGCAGCTTCGAAGGGGGCTGGGAAAATGAGCAGTTCTTC. It specifies CASSSFEGGWENEQFF.

This clonotype was detected ten times or more. V and J are TRBV27 and TRBJ1-4, with D possibly being TRBD1 (6 bases). The CDR3 is 14 amino acids. Trimming shortened V by 8 bases and J by 4 bases, and 14 bases separated the two germline ends. The germline V gene encodes CDR1 MNHEY and CDR2 SMNVEV (reference sequence). The DNA of the CDR3 is TGTGCCAGCGGAGGGGGGCGTGATAATGAAAAACTGTTTTTT. Protein sequence: CASGGGRDNEKLFF.

This clonotype showed up just a few times. J is TRBJ1-1 and V is TRBV6-5; TRBD1 matches at 7 bases. In germline, CDR1 is MNHEY, CDR2 SVGAGI. Losses at the gene ends were 6 bases for V and 0 bases for J; bases not matched to a gene: 7. This CDR3 region has 15 residues. As DNA, the CDR3 is TGTGCCAGCAGAGCGACAGGGCGGTTGAACACTGAAGCTTTCTTT. This encodes CASRATGRLNTEAFF.

This clonotype was detected ten times or more. CDR3 DNA: TGCAGTGCTAGGAGGGGAGAGGTATATGGCTACACCTTC. Amino acids: CSARRGEVYGYTF. This rearrangement joins TRBV20-1 to TRBJ1-2, with a possible D match to TRBD1 (5 bases). The germline V gene has CDR1 DFQATT and CDR2 SNEGSKA (reference sequence). The CDR3 sequence is 13 residues long. V lost 3 bases, J lost 5 bases, and 13 bases lay in between.

This clonotype was picked up many times. CDR3 amino acids: CATGIISGANVLTF. Written as DNA, the CDR3 is TGTGCCACCGGGATTATTTCTGGGGCCAACGTCCTGACTTTC. The chain has TRBV24-1 and TRBJ2-6; D ambiguous. The V gene lost 9 bases and the J gene lost 1 base, with 9 bases spanning the gap. This CDR3 is 14 amino acids long. The germline gives CDR1 KGHDR, CDR2 SFDVKD.

This clonotype was seen many times. The chain couples TRBV4-1 to TRBJ1-1; no clear D. The V gene's germline CDR1 is MGHRA and CDR2 YSYEKL. This CDR3 is 15 amino acids long. The germline V and J ends were trimmed by 0 bases and 5 bases, with 13 bases remaining between them. The CDR3 sequence is CASSQEDFRGTEAFF. DNA of the CDR3: TGCGCCAGCAGCCAAGAAGATTTTCGGGGAACTGAAGCTTTCTTT.

The chain has TRBV11-2 and TRBJ1-1; D is unresolved. Germline CDR1 and CDR2: SGHAT and FQNNGV. The germline V and J ends were trimmed by 0 bases and 9 bases, with 14 bases remaining between them. The CDR3 totals 14 residues. In nucleotides, the CDR3 is TGTGCCAGCAGCTTAGATCGATATGGGCGCCAAGCTTTCTTT. Translating it yields CASSLDRYGRQAFF. The complete variable domain, with remaining parts taken from reference TRBV11-2 and TRBJ1-1, reads EAGVAQSPRYKIIEKRQSVAFWCNPISGHATLYWYQQILGQGPKLLIQFQNNGVVDDSQLPKDRFSAERLKGVDSTLKIQPAKLEDSAVYLCASSLDRYGRQAFFGQGTRLTVV.

The V and J genes are TRBV4-1 and TRBJ1-6; 7 bases map to TRBD1. CDR3 size: 17 residues. V dropped 0 bases and J dropped 4; count of bases not matched to a gene: 6. Germline V gene sequence: CDR1 MGHRA, CDR2 YSYEKL. The CDR3 sequence is CASSQDRSGQYNSPLHF. The CDR3 DNA is TGCGCCAGCAGCCAAGATCGGTCGGGACAGTATAATTCACCCCTCCACTTT.

This clonotype has at least ten counts. This sequence joins TRBV15 and TRBJ2-1; 13 nucleotides match TRBD2. V trimming: 2 bases; J trimming: 5 bases; junction bases outside the gene matches: 3. Germline V gives CDR1 LNHNV, CDR2 YYDKDF (reference sequence). This CDR3 region has 16 residues. CDR3 nucleotide sequence: TGTGCCACCAGCAGATTACTAGCGGGAGGGAACAATGAGCAGTTCTTC. It translates to CATSRLLAGGNNEQFF.

This clonotype was detected ten times or more. The J gene is TRBJ2-1, the V gene TRBV5-6; D possibly matches TRBD1 or TRBD2 (5 bases each). This CDR3 contains 13 residues. The ends were cut back, 3 bases at V and 8 bases at J, with 12 bases in the middle. Per the germline V gene, CDR1 is SGHDT and CDR2 is YYEEEE. The CDR3 DNA sequence: TGTGCCAGCAGCTCGGGACCTCGGCATGAGCAGTTCTTC. Its protein product is CASSSGPRHEQFF.

This clonotype came up a few times. The chain couples TRBV6-5 to TRBJ1-2; 9 bases fit TRBD1. V shed 0 bases, J shed 6 bases, and the junction held 2 bases outside the gene matches. The germline CDR1 and CDR2 sequences are MNHEY and SVGAGI. The CDR3 is 14 amino acids. The CDR3 sequence is CASSYSGQGNGYTF. As DNA, the CDR3 is TGTGCCAGCAGTTACTCTGGACAGGGGAATGGCTACACCTTC.

This clonotype was counted at least ten times. This sequence joins TRBV28 and TRBJ2-1; D remains ambiguous. The V gene's germline CDR1 is MDHEN and CDR2 SYDVKM. CDR3 size: 16 residues. Trimming cost V 5 bases and J 1 base, with 15 bases left between them. The CDR3 sequence: CASSRFTVQSYNEQFF. CDR3 coding DNA: TGTGCCAGCAGTCGTTTCACTGTGCAGTCCTACAATGAGCAGTTCTTC.

In its sample, this clonotype was seen many times. V usage is TRBV27 and J usage is TRBJ1-2; a weak D match, TRBD1 (6 bases). Germline V gene lookup returns CDR1 MNHEY and CDR2 SMNVEV (reference sequence). The CDR3 has 12 residues. V was trimmed by 6 bases and J by 4 bases, leaving 9 bases between them. The chain's CDR3 is CASSGQPYGYTF. Written as DNA, the CDR3 is TGTGCCAGCAGCGGACAGCCCTATGGCTACACCTTC.

As to this clonotype: Being one base from a much bigger clone, this may be a read error. The V call is TRBV27, the J call TRBJ2-1; either TRBD1 or TRBD2 may supply D (5 bases each). CDR1 is MNHEY and CDR2 is SMNVEV in the germline V gene (reference sequence). CDR3 length equals 14 residues. CDR3 sequence reads: CPRDRLSSYNEQFF. The CDR3 DNA reads as TGTCCCAGGGACCGACTAAGCTCCTACAATGAGCAGTTCTTC.

This clonotype was seen ten or more times. V is TRBV6-2 or TRBV6-3 and J is TRBJ2-5; D might be TRBD2 (5 bases). Trimming removed 6 bases from V and 9 bases from J, with 17 bases in between. The CDR3 consists of 13 residues. CDR1 and CDR2 from the germline V gene are MNHEY and SVGEGT. The CDR3 loop is CASSRGSGGAQYF. CDR3 bases: TGTGCCAGCAGCAGAGGGTCCGGTGGGGCCCAGTACTTC.

This clonotype was picked up a small number of times. The chain employs TRBV11-1 and TRBJ1-1, with D perhaps TRBD1 (5 bases). V dropped 2 bases and J dropped 4 bases, with 32 bases sitting between them. This CDR3 spans 21 amino acids. CDR1 SGHAT and CDR2 FQDESV come from the germline V gene (reference sequence). CDR3: CASSLFGGVPAVSRLSTEAFF. The CDR3 bases are TGTGCCAGCAGCTTATTTGGGGGGGTCCCCGCGGTGAGCCGTTTGAGCACTGAAGCTTTCTTT. Drawing the rest from reference TRBV11-1 and TRBJ1-1, the complete variable domain is EAEVAQSPRYKITEKSQAVAFWCDPISGHATLYWYRQILGQGPELLVQFQDESVVDDSQLPKDRFSAERLKGVDSTLKIQPAELGDSAMYLCASSLFGGVPAVSRLSTEAFFGQGTRLTVV.

This clonotype was counted many times. This chain connects TRBV29-1 to TRBJ2-7; 10 bases match TRBD1. The CDR3 contains 15 residues. The germline gives CDR1 SQVTM, CDR2 ANQGSEA. Trimming removed 3 bases from V and 5 bases from J; junction bases left unmatched: 10. The CDR3 region has the DNA TGCAGCGTTGACCTTTCCGGGACAGGGGAGGACGAGCAGTACTTC. Translation gives CSVDLSGTGEDEQYF.

This clonotype was recorded many times. CDR3 nucleotide sequence: TGTGCCAGCAGCATTACAGGGGGCGGTGAAAAACTGTTTTTT. The encoded protein is CASSITGGGEKLFF. The rearrangement joins TRBV7-8 to TRBJ1-4; 9 nucleotides agree with TRBD1. CDR3 length: 14 amino acids. CDR1 and CDR2 from the germline V gene are SGHVS and FQNEAQ. Trimming cost V 5 bases and J 7 bases; bases outside gene matches: 5.

This clonotype was counted ten times or more. The rearrangement links TRBV20-1 to TRBJ2-1; no reliable D call. V was cut by 0 bases and J by 3 bases, with 15 bases left in between. The length of the CDR3 is 16 residues. Germline CDR1 reads DFQATT; CDR2 reads SNEGSKA (reference sequence). CDR3 coding DNA: TGCAGTGCTAGAGATGGACGGGCCCAGCACTACAATGAGCAGTTCTTC. It yields the protein CSARDGRAQHYNEQFF.

This clonotype was detected many times. The chain has TRBV27 and TRBJ2-1, with D maybe TRBD1 (7 bases). Germline CDR1 MNHEY, CDR2 SMNVEV (reference sequence). The CDR3 is 13 residues long. V lost 6 bases and J 4 bases, leaving 10 bases between the germline ends. CDR3 DNA: TGTGCCAGCAGGGCAGGGGGGTACAATGAGCAGTTCTTC. This codes for CASRAGGYNEQFF.

This clonotype was seen ten or more times. The rearrangement joins TRBV9 to TRBJ2-1; 8 positions agree with TRBD2. The CDR3 extends over 15 amino acids. J gave up 5 bases and V 4 bases, and 8 bases lay outside the gene matches. CDR1 and CDR2 from the germline V gene are SGDLS and YYNGEE. The CDR3 loop is CASSPHSGAHNEQFF. CDR3 DNA sequence: TGTGCCAGCAGCCCTCATAGCGGGGCCCACAATGAGCAGTTCTTC. Complete variable domain (other parts from reference TRBV9 and TRBJ2-1): DSGVTQTPKHLITATGQRVTLRCSPRSGDLSVYWYQQSLDQGLQFLIQYYNGEERAKGNILERFSAQQFPDLHSELNLSSLELGDSALYFCASSPHSGAHNEQFFGPGTRLTVL.

This clonotype showed up just a few times. The gene calls are TRBV6-5 and TRBJ1-6; maybe TRBD1 (5 bases). The CDR3 spans 14 residues. The V gene lost 2 bases and the J gene lost 6 bases, with 8 bases spanning the gap. The V gene's germline CDR1 is MNHEY and CDR2 SVGAGI. The CDR3 DNA reads as TGTGCCAGCAGTTACCAGGGTCCTAATTCACCCCTCCACTTT. Protein: CASSYQGPNSPLHF.